This TCR beta chain came from a study of T cell responses to AZD1222 COVID-19 vaccine. Germline V gene sequence: CDR1 SGHAT, CDR2 FQDESV (reference sequence). V was trimmed by 3 bases and J by 6 bases, leaving 18 bases between them. This CDR3 spans 15 amino acids. Broader study findings: The CD4 TCRs associated with vaccination extended across spike and predominated at 160-218 and 743-854.

As to this clone: The antigen remains undetermined.

Clones were read by immunoSEQ multiplex PCR, and TCRdb kept only the in-frame ones, dropping some. The data contain 57,000 or so clones, 76% of them singletons. The chain carries TRBV11-1 and TRBJ2-7, with D possibly matching TRBD1 (6 bases). The sequencing used peripheral blood, collected on day 0 of AZD1222 vaccination. This receptor was taken from an adult in good health. The CDR3 sequence: CASSLAGASFAEQYF. In nucleotides, the CDR3 is TGTGCCAGCAGCTTGGCAGGGGCGTCCTTTGCCGAGCAGTACTTC.